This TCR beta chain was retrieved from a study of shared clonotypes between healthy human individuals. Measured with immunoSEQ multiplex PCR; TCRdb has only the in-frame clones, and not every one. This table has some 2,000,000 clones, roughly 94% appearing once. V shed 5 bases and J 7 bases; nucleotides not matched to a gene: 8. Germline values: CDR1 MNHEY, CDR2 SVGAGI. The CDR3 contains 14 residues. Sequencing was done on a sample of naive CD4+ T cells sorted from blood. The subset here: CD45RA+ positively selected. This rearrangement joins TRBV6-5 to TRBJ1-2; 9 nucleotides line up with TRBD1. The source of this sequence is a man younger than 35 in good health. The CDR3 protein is CASSPGTGYSGYTF. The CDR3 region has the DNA TGTGCCAGCAGTCCGGGGACAGGGTACAGTGGCTACACCTTC.